Shown below are 30 T cell receptor beta chains from a single sample sequenced in a study of CD8 T cells in ankylosing spondylitis. Each CDR3 protein gets one entry after TCRdb re-called the 5' RACE reads with MiXCR. This sample has about 96,000 distinct CDR3 sequences, with 8.8% found just once. Sequenced input: blood, either unsorted or a sorted T cell fraction (not recorded which). These TCRs come from a male donor with ankylosing spondylitis or in good health (not recorded which).

The V and J genes are TRBV12-3 or TRBV12-4 and TRBJ2-2; the match to TRBD2 covers 11 bases. The CDR3 runs 19 residues. The V gene end was trimmed by 3 bases and the J gene end by 0 bases; junction bases not matched to a gene: 9. The CDR3 here is CASSFFRTSGGPNTGELFF. The CDR3 DNA follows: TGTGCCAGCAGTTTTTTTAGAACTAGCGGGGGCCCGAACACCGGGGAGCTGTTTTTT.

This clonotype has at least ten counts. The chain couples TRBV7-3 to TRBJ2-2; D unclear. Germline CDR1 is SGHTA and CDR2 is FQGTGA. The CDR3 has 16 amino acids. Between the trimmed V and J ends, which lost 1 base and 0 bases, there was a span of 9 bases. CDR3 region: CASSLNSGTNTGELFF. The CDR3 DNA reads TGTGCCAGCAGCTTAAATTCCGGAACGAACACCGGGGAGCTGTTTTTT.

This clonotype was seen repeatedly, ten times or more. This chain links TRBV9 with TRBJ1-3, with TRBD1 identical over 10 bases. CDR3 size: 17 residues. In germline, CDR1 is SGDLS, CDR2 YYNGEE. J was trimmed by 2 bases and V by 2 bases; bases with no gene match: 7. The CDR3 DNA follows: TGTGCCAGCAGCGTGTCCCCCGGGACAGGGGCTGGAAACACCATATATTTT. Amino acids: CASSVSPGTGAGNTIYF.

This clonotype was detected ten times or more. The chain links TRBV12-3 or TRBV12-4 to TRBJ2-5, with 8 bases matching TRBD1. This CDR3 comprises 13 residues. Trimming took 8 bases from V and 5 from J; bases not matched to a gene: 7. As DNA, the CDR3 is TGTGCCAGCCAGAACAGGGGGATGGAGACCCAGTACTTC. Its translation: CASQNRGMETQYF.

This chain uses TRBV20-1 with TRBJ2-1; D is unresolved. The germline V gene encodes CDR1 DFQATT and CDR2 SNEGSKA (reference sequence). This CDR3 contains 14 residues. V lost 6 bases and J 0 bases, leaving 12 bases between the germline ends. CDR3 protein: CSASLQSSYNEQFF. CDR3 nucleotide sequence: TGCAGTGCATCGCTCCAAAGCTCCTACAATGAGCAGTTCTTC.

In its sample, this clonotype was seen many times. V and J are TRBV29-1 and TRBJ2-3, with 10 bases that match TRBD2. J was trimmed by 4 bases and V by 4 bases; bases with no gene match: 8. The CDR3 has 15 residues. Germline V gene data show CDR1 as SQVTM and CDR2 as ANQGSEA. The CDR3 DNA follows: TGCAGCGTTGTACTAGCGGGACGCTCCGCAGATACGCAGTATTTT. Amino acid sequence: CSVVLAGRSADTQYF.

The table lists this clonotype with many counts. The gene calls are TRBV11-2 and TRBJ2-7; 7 positions match TRBD2. The germline gives CDR1 SGHAT, CDR2 FQNNGV. V trimming: 2 bases; J trimming: 3 bases; junction bases outside the gene matches: 16. The CDR3 is 18 amino acids. The CDR3 DNA is TGTGCCAGCAGCTTATTCGGAAGTAGCGGGTCGGCGGGCTACGAGCAGTACTTC. Translating it yields CASSLFGSSGSAGYEQYF.

The V and J genes are TRBV3-1 and TRBJ2-2, with TRBD1 matching 9 bases. Trimming removed 0 bases from V and 6 bases from J; junction bases left unmatched: 8. Looked up from germline, CDR1 is LGHDT and CDR2 is YNNKEL (reference sequence). The CDR3 has 17 amino acids. The CDR3 bases are TGTGCCAGCAGCCAAGACTGGGACAGGGAGATGGCCGGGGAGCTGTTTTTT. Translated, it gives CASSQDWDREMAGELFF.

This clonotype was counted ten times or more. This chain uses TRBV12-5 with TRBJ2-2; maybe TRBD2 (7 bases). Trimming took 1 base from V and 6 from J, leaving 30 bases between them. This CDR3 contains 21 residues. Germline CDR1 and CDR2: LGHNT and FRNRAP. Written as DNA, the CDR3 is TGTGCTAGTGGTTTGGCCCCCGTTCGGATGGGGGGGGCGCTCCCAGCCGGGGAGCTGTTTTTT. It is translated as CASGLAPVRMGGALPAGELFF.

This clonotype was recorded many times. The gene calls are TRBV15 and TRBJ2-1, with D possibly TRBD2 on 6 matching bases. Germline CDR1 LNHNV, CDR2 YYDKDF (reference sequence). V was clipped by 8 bases and J by 8 bases, with 10 bases between them. This CDR3 contains 11 residues. The CDR3 loop reads CATGERDEQFF. For the CDR3, the DNA is TGTGCCACCGGGGAGCGGGATGAGCAGTTCTTC.

The sample holds many counts of this clonotype. This chain joins TRBV10-3 and TRBJ2-1; 12 bases are shared with TRBD2. CDR1 is ENHRY and CDR2 is SYGVKD in the germline V gene. This CDR3 contains 18 residues. The V segment lost 0 bases and the J segment 3 bases; nucleotides outside the gene matches: 6. CDR3 sequence: CAISESLGLAGRYNEQFF. The CDR3 nucleotides are TGTGCCATCAGTGAGTCTCTAGGACTAGCGGGGCGCTACAATGAGCAGTTCTTC.

This clonotype was picked up a small number of times. The rearrangement links TRBV3-1 to TRBJ2-5; 11 nucleotides line up with TRBD2. CDR1 is LGHDT and CDR2 is YNNKEL in the germline V gene (reference sequence). The V segment lost 0 bases and the J segment 4 bases; nucleotides outside the gene matches: 7. This CDR3 spans 17 amino acids. CDR3 coding DNA: TGTGCCAGCAGCCAAGATCCGCTAGCGGGGGGCCGAGAGACCCAGTACTTC. Translation gives CASSQDPLAGGRETQYF.

This clonotype was recorded many times. The gene calls are TRBV2 and TRBJ2-3; D remains ambiguous. CDR1 is SNHLY, CDR2 FYNNEI, per germline. Trimming shortened V by 4 bases and J by 5 bases, and 13 bases separated the two germline ends. The CDR3 sequence is 14 residues long. CDR3 region: CASSGQTKVDTQYF. DNA for the CDR3: TGTGCCAGCAGTGGTCAGACGAAGGTAGATACGCAGTATTTT.

This clonotype was observed a few times. The chain joins TRBV11-2 to TRBJ2-3; TRBD2 aligns across 14 bases. The V gene's germline CDR1 is SGHAT and CDR2 FQNNGV. This CDR3 is built from 18 residues. V lost 5 bases to trimming and J lost 2 bases; unmatched junction nucleotides: 9. The CDR3 region has the DNA TGTGCCAGCAGCCCGGGACTAGCGGGGGCCCGATACACAGATACGCAGTATTTT. It is translated as CASSPGLAGARYTDTQYF.

This clonotype was observed many times. The CDR3 DNA sequence: TGCGCCAGCAGCTTGTCCGCAACTAATGAAAAACTGTTTTTT. It is translated as CASSLSATNEKLFF. The J gene is TRBJ1-4, the V gene TRBV5-1; D unresolved. The germline CDR1 and CDR2 sequences are SGHRS and YFSETQ. Trimming cost V 1 base and J 0 bases, with 4 bases left between them. CDR3 length equals 14 residues.

This clonotype was counted between two and nine times. This rearrangement joins TRBV11-3 to TRBJ2-3; no definite D call. There are 12 residues in the CDR3. Germline assignment: CDR1 SGHNT and CDR2 YENEEA. Trimming took 6 bases from V and 2 from J, leaving 6 bases between them. CDR3 protein: CASSRTTDTQYF. CDR3 in DNA: TGTGCCAGCAGTCGGACCACAGATACGCAGTATTTT.

This clonotype was counted only a few times. This rearrangement joins TRBV29-1 to TRBJ2-3, with 10 positions matching TRBD1. Trimming at V came to 8 bases and at J to 2 bases, leaving 4 bases not matched to a gene. This CDR3 is built from 13 residues. Germline V CDR1 and CDR2: SQVTM, ANQGSEA. Written as DNA, the CDR3 is TGCAGCCTCCGACAGGGGGCCACAGATACGCAGTATTTT. This sequence encodes CSLRQGATDTQYF.

This clonotype was seen a few times. This sequence joins TRBV28 and TRBJ2-3; 8 bases fit TRBD1. Germline loops: CDR1 MDHEN, CDR2 SYDVKM. V shed 5 bases, J shed 2 bases, and the junction held 12 bases outside the gene matches. This CDR3 is built from 17 residues. CDR3 DNA: TGTGCCAGCAGTCCCATACGACAGGGGCTGATCACAGATACGCAGTATTTT. Translation: CASSPIRQGLITDTQYF.

The chain uses TRBV7-3 and TRBJ1-1; 7 positions agree with TRBD1. Germline CDR1 SGHTA, CDR2 FQGTGA. Trimming took 7 bases from V and 4 from J; bases not matched to a gene: 6. The CDR3 contains 13 residues. Here the CDR3 DNA reads TGTGCCAGCAACCCTCCAGGGGGCACTGAAGCTTTCTTT. This sequence encodes CASNPPGGTEAFF.

This clonotype was counted many times. This chain joins TRBV5-1 and TRBJ1-5, with D maybe TRBD1 (6 bases). V lost 0 bases to trimming and J lost 4 bases, with 11 bases between them. The CDR3 spans 15 residues. Germline-derived CDR1 and CDR2 are SGHRS and YFSETQ. The CDR3 region has the DNA TGCGCCAGCAGCTTGGGGACAGACCTTAATCAGCCCCAGCATTTT. It encodes CASSLGTDLNQPQHF.

Ten or more counts support this clonotype. V gene TRBV5-1 combines with J gene TRBJ2-3; 9 bases agree with TRBD1. V shed 4 bases, J shed 3 bases, and the junction held 6 bases outside the gene matches. The CDR3 spans 15 residues. Germline assignment: CDR1 SGHRS and CDR2 YFSETQ. The CDR3 region has the DNA TGCGCCAGCAGCCTCGGGACAGGGAGGACAGATACGCAGTATTTT. Amino acids: CASSLGTGRTDTQYF. Full variable domain (remainder filled in from reference TRBV5-1 and TRBJ2-3): KAGVTQTPRYLIKTRGQQVTLSCSPISGHRSVSWYQQTPGQGLQFLFEYFSETQRNKGNFPGRFSGRQFSNSRSEMNVSTLELGDSALYLCASSLGTGRTDTQYFGPGTRLTVL.

The table lists this clonotype with many counts. In nucleotides, the CDR3 is TGTGCCAGCAGTTTTGCGACTTTTAGTTCCGGCGAGCAGTACTTC. Protein sequence: CASSFATFSSGEQYF. The chain couples TRBV28 to TRBJ2-7, with unresolved D. V shed 3 bases and J shed 6 bases, with 18 bases lying between them. The CDR3 extends over 15 amino acids. The germline CDR1 and CDR2 sequences are MDHEN and SYDVKM.

In its sample, this clonotype was seen a few times. The chain is built from TRBV28 and TRBJ2-7, with 13 nucleotides matching TRBD2. This CDR3 region has 16 residues. The J segment lost 0 bases and the V segment lost 4 bases, leaving 3 bases of the junction unmatched. Germline assignment: CDR1 MDHEN and CDR2 SYDVKM. Here the CDR3 DNA reads TGTGCCAGCAGTTCAGGGACTAGCGGGACCTCCTACGAGCAGTACTTC. This translates into CASSSGTSGTSYEQYF.

This clonotype was recorded many times. The chain uses TRBV11-2 and TRBJ2-4; 9 bases are a match to TRBD1. The CDR3 has 16 residues. Germline lookup yields CDR1 SGHAT and CDR2 FQNNGV. V lost 5 bases and J lost 0; bases outside the gene matches: 5. CDR3 sequence (DNA): TGTGCCAGCAGCAAAGGACAGGGGTTAGCCAAAAACATTCAGTACTTC. Its protein is CASSKGQGLAKNIQYF.

This clonotype was seen repeatedly, ten times or more. This chain's CDR3 is CASSFGGQRQETQYF. CDR3 bases: TGTGCCAGCAGTTTTGGTGGACAACGCCAAGAGACCCAGTACTTC. The rearrangement links TRBV12-3 or TRBV12-4 to TRBJ2-5; TRBD1 might be the D (5 bases). The V gene lost 3 bases and the J gene lost 1 base, with 12 bases spanning the gap. The CDR3 sequence is 15 residues long.

This clonotype occurred many times. The chain is built from TRBV7-6 and TRBJ1-3; D call uncertain. Germline CDR1 and CDR2: SGHVS and FNYEAQ. The germline V and J ends were trimmed by 1 base and 4 bases, with 11 bases remaining between them. The CDR3 has 15 residues. CDR3 in DNA: TGTGCCAGCAGCTTAGGTTACGGGATGGGAAACACCATATATTTT. Its translation: CASSLGYGMGNTIYF.

This clonotype was observed once. A much larger clone is a single base away; this may be a read error. The chain is built from TRBV20-1 and TRBJ2-1; maybe TRBD2 (5 bases). Trimming pared 2 bases from V and 8 bases from J, leaving 19 bases between. Per germline, CDR1 DFQATT and CDR2 SNEGSKA (reference sequence). This CDR3 is built from 15 residues. The CDR3 nucleotides are TGCAGTGCTAGACCCTTGAGGGAGTGTCGGGATGAGCAGTTCTTC. It is translated as CSARPLRECRDEQFF.

The table lists this clonotype with many counts. V usage is TRBV9 and J usage is TRBJ2-3, with TRBD1 as a possible D gene (7 bases). The germline CDR1 and CDR2 sequences are SGDLS and YYNGEE. The V and J ends lost 3 bases and 3 bases respectively, with 20 bases between them. This CDR3 is 17 amino acids long. CDR3 coding DNA: TGTGCCAGCAGCGACGGGGGACAGTCCTTTTTTACAGATACGCAGTATTTT. Encoded protein: CASSDGGQSFFTDTQYF.

This clonotype occurred many times. The chain recombines TRBV7-9 with TRBJ1-2, with D unresolved. The CDR3 runs 17 residues. Germline V gene data show CDR1 as SEHNR and CDR2 as FQNEAQ (reference sequence). V lost 1 base to trimming and J lost 2 bases, with 17 bases between them. CDR3 nucleotide sequence: TGTGCCAGCAGCTTAGATGGGTATAGTACGGGAAACTATGGCTACACCTTC. Translation: CASSLDGYSTGNYGYTF.

There are many counts of this clonotype. CDR3 DNA: TGTGCCAGCAGCTTGTCTAAGGTAATGAATGAGCAGTTCTTC. Translating gives CASSLSKVMNEQFF. This chain joins TRBV13 and TRBJ2-1; no reliable D call. Per germline, CDR1 PRHDT and CDR2 FYEKMQ (reference sequence). This CDR3 is 14 amino acids long. Between the trimmed V and J ends, which lost 3 bases and 7 bases, there was a span of 13 bases.